One and the same sample provided the 32 T cell receptor beta chains below, sequenced in a study of shared clonotypes between healthy human individuals (TCRdb year 2020). Libraries were constructed by the immunoSEQ multiplex PCR assay. Entries here come from immuneACCESS through TCRdb and include only in-frame sequences with V and J called. Some clones fail to appear in such tables; in the studies checked, an unresolved V gene covers under half of the shortfall, and the cause of the remainder is unknown. Counted in this sample were 2,500,000 or so clones; around nine tenths of them appeared once. The ten largest clones add up to roughly 0.13% of the sample. The sample consisted of naive CD4+ T cells sorted from blood. The cell subset or site label corresponds to: CD45RA+ positively selected. These receptors were obtained from a man aged 18 to 35 in good health.

This chain's CDR3 is CASSHSGWGQGPYEQYF. The CDR3, as DNA: TGTGCCAGCAGTCATTCCGGATGGGGGCAGGGACCCTACGAGCAGTACTTC. The gene calls are TRBV25-1 and TRBJ2-7, with D maybe TRBD1 (6 bases). Trimming removed 5 bases at V and 2 bases at J, with 22 bases between. Germline V gives CDR1 MGHDK, CDR2 SYGVNS. This CDR3 spans 17 amino acids.

This chain joins TRBV18 and TRBJ2-2; 9 positions agree with TRBD1. Germline CDR1 KGHSH, CDR2 LQKENI. With V trimmed by 3 bases and J by 6 bases, 5 bases remained unmatched. This CDR3 region has 15 residues. CDR3 amino acids: CASSPDRGSSGELFF. In DNA, the CDR3 is TGTGCCAGCTCACCGGACAGGGGAAGTTCCGGGGAGCTGTTTTTT.

The V call is TRBV19, the J call TRBJ1-1, with 11 bases identical to TRBD1. Germline V lookup: CDR1 LNHDA, CDR2 SQIVND (reference sequence). V gave up 5 bases and J gave up 4 bases; unmatched junction bases: 9. This CDR3 is 16 amino acids long. The CDR3 region is CASSLGTGGSGTEAFF. The CDR3 region has the DNA TGTGCCAGTAGTCTAGGGACAGGGGGATCCGGCACTGAAGCTTTCTTT.

This chain connects TRBV30 to TRBJ1-4; 7 nucleotides line up with TRBD1. Germline assignment: CDR1 GTSNPN and CDR2 SVGIG (reference sequence). CDR3 size: 14 residues. The V and J ends lost 4 bases and 3 bases, in that order; junction bases with no gene match: 5. The CDR3 loop is CAWTTGQSNEKLFF. CDR3 coding DNA: TGTGCCTGGACCACGGGACAGTCTAATGAAAAACTGTTTTTT.

Here the CDR3 reads CAIRHRQDQPQHF. DNA for the CDR3: TGTGCCATCAGGCATAGGCAGGATCAGCCCCAGCATTTT. This rearrangement joins TRBV10-3 to TRBJ1-5; D is unresolved. V lost 6 bases and J 5 bases, leaving 11 bases between the germline ends. From germline, CDR1 is ENHRY and CDR2 SYGVKD. The CDR3 contains 13 residues.

This clone was detected only once. The gene calls are TRBV5-5 and TRBJ2-7; perhaps TRBD2 as D (6 bases). V was clipped by 0 bases and J by 6 bases, with 13 bases between them. This CDR3 region has 14 residues. Germline-derived CDR1 and CDR2 are SGHKS and YYEKEE (reference sequence). The CDR3 loop is CASSLVWAGSEQYF. CDR3 in DNA: TGTGCCAGCAGCTTGGTGTGGGCCGGGAGCGAGCAGTACTTC. The full variable domain, in which reference TRBV5-5 and TRBJ2-7 provide the parts outside the CDR3, is DAGVTQSPTHLIKTRGQQVTLRCSPISGHKSVSWYQQVLGQGPQFIFQYYEKEERGRGNFPDRFSARQFPNYSSELNVNALLLGDSALYLCASSLVWAGSEQYFGPGTRLTVT.

The chain has TRBV7-2 and TRBJ2-7; D not certain. The CDR3 length is 13 residues. V was shortened by 5 bases and J by 3 bases, with 11 bases between the two germline ends. The germline CDR1 and CDR2 sequences are SGHTA and FQGNSA. CDR3 amino acids: CASSVELSYEQYF. The CDR3 DNA follows: TGTGCCAGCAGCGTCGAGCTGAGCTACGAGCAGTACTTC.

The CDR3 loop reads CASREGWGGNSPLHF. As DNA, the CDR3 is TGTGCCAGCAGGGAAGGTTGGGGAGGGAATTCACCCCTCCACTTT. The rearrangement links TRBV28 to TRBJ1-6; D remains unclear. The germline gives CDR1 MDHEN, CDR2 SYDVKM. The CDR3 sequence is 15 residues long. With 6 bases removed from V and 7 bases from J, the gap between germline ends came to 16 bases. Using reference TRBV28 and TRBJ1-6 for the parts outside the CDR3, the full variable domain is DVKVTQSSRYLVKRTGEKVFLECVQDMDHENMFWYRQDPGLGLRLIYFSYDVKMKEKGDIPEGYSVSREKKERFSLILESASTNQTSMYLCASREGWGGNSPLHFGNGTRLTVT.

This clone was seen once. This sequence joins TRBV5-1 and TRBJ1-2, with D maybe TRBD1 (5 bases). The CDR3 is 14 amino acids. CDR1 is SGHRS and CDR2 is YFSETQ in the germline V gene. V lost 0 bases to trimming and J lost 8 bases, with 14 bases between them. The DNA of the CDR3 is TGCGCCAGCAGCTTGGCCGTTGGGGCGGGCGGCTACACCTTC. Translated: CASSLAVGAGGYTF.

The V call is TRBV6-1, the J call TRBJ2-1, with TRBD1 identical over 7 bases. The V gene end was trimmed by 6 bases and the J gene end by 7 bases; junction bases not matched to a gene: 15. The CDR3 covers 16 residues. The germline gives CDR1 MNHNS, CDR2 SASEGT. The CDR3 loop is CASSERVRTGENEQFF. DNA for the CDR3: TGTGCCAGCAGCGAAAGGGTTAGGACAGGAGAAAATGAGCAGTTCTTC.

The chain recombines TRBV2 with TRBJ2-3; either TRBD1 or TRBD2 may supply D (7 bases each). The germline gives CDR1 SNHLY, CDR2 FYNNEI. V lost 7 bases and J lost 3, with 17 bases in between. The CDR3 is 15 amino acids. The CDR3: CASTPGGGFTDTQYF. CDR3 coding DNA: TGTGCCAGCACCCCAGGGGGGGGGTTTACAGATACGCAGTATTTT. Full variable domain (rest looked up from reference TRBV2 and TRBJ2-3): EPEVTQTPSHQVTQMGQEVILRCVPISNHLYFYWYRQILGQKVEFLVSFYNNEISEKSEIFDDQFSVERPDGSNFTLKIRSTKLEDSAMYFCASTPGGGFTDTQYFGPGTRLTVL.

The chain uses TRBV19 and TRBJ1-1; D remains ambiguous. Trimming took off 0 bases at V and 4 bases at J, with 9 bases between the two ends. The CDR3 length is 14 residues. From germline, CDR1 is LNHDA and CDR2 SQIVND (reference sequence). The DNA for the CDR3 is TGTGCCAGTAGTATAGACCAGGTCGCCACTGAAGCTTTCTTT. Its protein is CASSIDQVATEAFF.

V is TRBV18 and J is TRBJ2-1; 7 bases are a match to TRBD1. V lost 3 bases, J lost 5 bases, and 10 bases stayed unmatched. CDR1 and CDR2 from the germline V gene are KGHSH and LQKENI. CDR3 size: 16 residues. CDR3 DNA: TGTGCCAGCTCACCCGTGCTAGGGGGCGTAAACAATGAGCAGTTCTTC. Encoded protein: CASSPVLGGVNNEQFF.

This chain uses TRBV25-1 with TRBJ2-3; 12 bases fit TRBD2. V gave up 10 bases and J gave up 4 bases; unmatched junction bases: 12. Per the germline V gene, CDR1 is MGHDK and CDR2 is SYGVNS. The length of the CDR3 is 16 residues. The CDR3 DNA sequence: TGTGCCACACGGACTAGCGGGAAAGGTTGGGCAGATACGCAGTATTTT. Protein product: CATRTSGKGWADTQYF.

The V and J genes are TRBV6-6 and TRBJ1-3, with a tentative D call TRBD1 (6 bases). V was cut by 6 bases and J by 2 bases, with 14 bases left in between. The length of the CDR3 is 15 residues. CDR1 is MNHNY, CDR2 SVGAGI, per germline (reference sequence). The CDR3 loop is CASSSRGLAGNTIYF. As DNA, the CDR3 is TGTGCCAGCAGCTCCCGGGGGCTGGCTGGAAACACCATATATTTT.

The table lists this clone with a count of one. V gene TRBV7-2 combines with J gene TRBJ2-5, with unresolved D. Germline lookup yields CDR1 SGHTA and CDR2 FQGNSA. Trimming cost V 8 bases and J 5 bases, with 12 bases left between them. The CDR3 length is 12 residues. The CDR3: CASAWLRETQYF. CDR3 sequence (DNA): TGTGCCAGCGCTTGGTTACGGGAGACCCAGTACTTC.

CDR3: CAISEGGGWLETQYF. The CDR3 DNA reads as TGTGCCATCAGTGAGGGAGGGGGTTGGTTAGAGACCCAGTACTTC. The chain employs TRBV10-3 and TRBJ2-5; D may match TRBD1 or TRBD2 (6 bases each). With 2 bases removed from V and 4 bases from J, the gap between germline ends came to 14 bases. Germline lookup yields CDR1 ENHRY and CDR2 SYGVKD. The CDR3 has 15 residues.

The chain is built from TRBV5-1 and TRBJ1-3; maybe TRBD1 (5 bases). Trimming shortened V by 3 bases and J by 4 bases, and 20 bases separated the two germline ends. CDR3 length equals 17 residues. Looked up from germline, CDR1 is SGHRS and CDR2 is YFSETQ. CDR3 protein: CASSSSSPGRGGNTIYF. The CDR3 DNA is TGCGCCAGCAGCTCCTCATCTCCAGGGAGAGGAGGAAACACCATATATTTT.

The chain carries TRBV29-1 and TRBJ1-2; no firm D call. V was cut by 4 bases and J by 2 bases, with 11 bases left in between. Germline V lookup: CDR1 SQVTM, CDR2 ANQGSEA. This CDR3 comprises 13 residues. CDR3 in DNA: TGCAGCGTTGCGGGCACCATCAACTATGGCTACACCTTC. Protein sequence: CSVAGTINYGYTF.

The rearrangement links TRBV7-2 to TRBJ2-7; D is possibly TRBD1 (6 bases). Germline V gene lookup returns CDR1 SGHTA and CDR2 FQGNSA. This CDR3 region has 13 residues. With 1 base removed from V and 11 bases from J, the gap between germline ends came to 15 bases. The CDR3 is CASSLETPQGKYF. Written as DNA, the CDR3 is TGTGCCAGCAGCTTAGAGACTCCTCAGGGGAAGTACTTC.

This clone has just one count. The genes are TRBV30 and TRBJ2-5, with 7 bases lining up with TRBD2. The length of the CDR3 is 15 residues. Germline CDR1 and CDR2: GTSNPN and SVGIG (reference sequence). The trim removed 4 bases at V and 5 bases at J, leaving 13 bases unmatched. CDR3 DNA: TGTGCCTGGATACAGCGGGACCTCATGAGGGAGACCCAGTACTTC. It is translated as CAWIQRDLMRETQYF.

To note about this clone: The same CDR3 is also encoded by other DNA sequences in this sample. The V call is TRBV11-2, the J call TRBJ2-3; a weak D match, TRBD1 (6 bases). Germline CDR1 SGHAT, CDR2 FQNNGV. Trimming stripped 2 bases from V and 0 bases from J, with 6 bases between. The CDR3 length is 14 residues. CDR3 residues: CASSLTGSTDTQYF. The DNA of the CDR3 is TGTGCCAGCAGCTTAACAGGGAGCACAGATACGCAGTATTTT.

This clone was seen more than once but under ten times. V usage is TRBV19 and J usage is TRBJ2-7, with D tentatively TRBD1 or TRBD2 (5 bases each). The V end was cut by 3 bases, the J end by 3 bases, with 12 bases between. This CDR3 comprises 14 residues. Per the germline V gene, CDR1 is LNHDA and CDR2 is SQIVND (reference sequence). CDR3 in amino acids: CASSMSGPDYEQYF. The CDR3 bases are TGTGCCAGTAGTATGTCGGGGCCCGACTACGAGCAGTACTTC.

CDR3 sequence reads: CASSRDGGTDTQYF. In DNA, the CDR3 is TGTGCCAGCAGCCGGGACGGCGGCACAGATACGCAGTATTTT. The V and J genes are TRBV9 and TRBJ2-3; D could derive from TRBD1 or TRBD2 (5 bases each). The germline gives CDR1 SGDLS, CDR2 YYNGEE. Trimming shortened V by 4 bases and J by 1 base, and 10 bases separated the two germline ends. The CDR3 length is 14 residues.

The chain has TRBV5-6 and TRBJ2-5; D remains unclear. This CDR3 is built from 12 residues. V was cut by 4 bases and J by 8 bases, with 12 bases left in between. CDR1 and CDR2 (germline): SGHDT, YYEEEE. CDR3 residues: CASSGSPATQYF. Here the CDR3 DNA reads TGTGCCAGCAGCGGAAGTCCGGCAACCCAGTACTTC.

V gene TRBV7-2 combines with J gene TRBJ2-7; D is unclear. This CDR3 has 12 amino acids. The ends were cut back, 3 bases at V and 3 bases at J, with 6 bases in the middle. CDR1 SGHTA and CDR2 FQGNSA come from the germline V gene. CDR3 coding DNA: TGTGCCAGCAGCTTCCAGGACTACGAGCAGTACTTC. Protein product: CASSFQDYEQYF.

This clone came up a few times. The chain has TRBV7-9 and TRBJ1-6; D gene unclear. V lost 10 bases, J lost 10 bases, and 17 bases lay in between. The CDR3 is 13 amino acids. The germline gives CDR1 SEHNR, CDR2 FQNEAQ (reference sequence). DNA for the CDR3: TGTGCCACCGCCTCGGACTCGGGATCACCCCTCCACTTT. Translation: CATASDSGSPLHF.

The rearrangement uses TRBV9 and TRBJ2-7, with 13 bases matching TRBD2. V dropped 3 bases and J dropped 7; count of bases not matched to a gene: 4. The CDR3 spans 14 residues. CDR1 is SGDLS and CDR2 is YYNGEE in the germline V gene. CDR3 sequence reads: CASSAGLAGSEQYF. DNA for the CDR3: TGTGCCAGCAGCGCGGGACTAGCGGGGTCAGAGCAGTACTTC.

The rearrangement links TRBV15 to TRBJ2-7; 9 positions agree with TRBD1. Germline lookup yields CDR1 LNHNV and CDR2 YYDKDF (reference sequence). The CDR3 totals 15 residues. With V trimmed by 0 bases and J by 7 bases, 7 bases remained unmatched. The CDR3 nucleotides are TGTGCCACCAGCAGAGATGGGACAGGGTTTGGGGAGCAGTACTTC. It specifies CATSRDGTGFGEQYF.

V gene TRBV27 combines with J gene TRBJ2-7, with TRBD1 matching over 10 bases. The CDR3 runs to 15 residues. Germline-derived CDR1 and CDR2 are MNHEY and SMNVEV (reference sequence). V was clipped by 6 bases and J by 5 bases; unmatched bases: 10. The CDR3 coding sequence is TGTGCCAGCAGGGATCCGGGACAGGGGATCCACGAGCAGTACTTC. This sequence encodes CASRDPGQGIHEQYF.

This chain connects TRBV15 to TRBJ2-7; 10 bases are shared with TRBD1. Germline V gene data show CDR1 as LNHNV and CDR2 as YYDKDF (reference sequence). The V gene end was trimmed by 3 bases and the J gene end by 1 base; junction bases not matched to a gene: 3. The CDR3 is 15 amino acids. CDR3 in amino acids: CATSRAGQGSYEQYF. The CDR3 nucleotides read TGTGCCACCAGCAGGGCGGGACAGGGGTCCTACGAGCAGTACTTC.

In DNA form, the CDR3 reads TGCGCCAGCAGTGAAACCTGGGAAGATACGCAGTATTTT. Encoded protein: CASSETWEDTQYF. The V and J genes are TRBV10-1 and TRBJ2-3; D is unclear. Between the trimmed V and J ends, which lost 3 bases and 5 bases, there was a span of 9 bases. The CDR3 is made up of 13 amino acids. The V gene's germline CDR1 is WNHNN and CDR2 SYGVQD (reference sequence).